The T cell receptor (beta chain) described here comes from a study of CD8+ T cells in alopecia areata (dated by TCRdb to 2016 to 2019). The study in broad terms: Skin from C3H/HeJ donors with spontaneous alopecia (roughly 6-13 months old) was grafted onto female C3H/HeJ recipients that were about 7-11 weeks old. The RNA source kit depended on sample type: the PAXgene miRNA kit for fixed scalp, the miRNeasy kit for PBMCs, and the RNeasy kit for mouse skin. The study used high-throughput TCRbeta sequencing to examine T cell clonal expansion in alopecia areata, in both the C3H/HeJ mouse model and human patients. Scalp clonality was compared among normal scalp (n=4), patchy alopecia areata scalp (n=8), and alopecia totalis/universalis scalp (n=8). In humans, TCRbeta sequencing was performed on scalp tissue and on sorted CD4+ and CD8+ peripheral blood T cells from healthy controls and from patients with patchy or totalis/universalis alopecia areata. immunoSEQ multiplex PCR using 35 Vbeta forward primers and 13 Jbeta reverse primers was used to amplify TCRbeta CDR3 regions.

Overall study results and their limits: Scalp TCR repertoire analysis is complicated because resident alphabeta T cells in normal human skin are also sequenced, whereas mouse skin is dominated by gammadelta T cells. Shared TCR sequences between patients were less evident than in mice, which may be partly attributable to HLA diversity in the patient population. Higher clonality and more expanded CD8+ clones were observed in lesional scalp than in normal scalp, particularly in alopecia totalis/universalis, a finding suggestive of antigenic drive.

Library preparation was by the immunoSEQ multiplex PCR assay. To provide template for TCR sequencing, every sample had RNA extracted and reverse transcribed into cDNA. First-strand cDNA was synthesized using SuperScript III with a 2:1 mix of oligo-dT and random hexamers. A synthetic immune receptor repertoire was used to assess amplification bias, and residual bias was removed computationally. Sequencing of the libraries was done on Illumina HiSeq using 60 bp reads that spanned the CDR3 and were read from J toward V. The original methods were these. Raw reads were preprocessed to remove errors, and CDR3 was defined according to IMGT conventions as the region from the conserved cysteine to phenylalanine. Clonality was calculated as 1 minus Shannon entropy normalized by log2 of the number of productive unique TCRs. Whether each scalp clone was CD4 or CD8 was inferred by checking scalp TCRbeta sequences against the CD4 and CD8 repertoires from sorted blood. TCRdb holds this immuneACCESS table with in-frame rearrangements only. Some clones are missing; in checked studies, unresolved V genes explain under half, and the rest has no known cause. The V and J calls and clone size come from that table; D and trimming were worked out from the DNA. For this sample the table reports 90,000 to 130,000 clones, with no clone seen just once. Clones ranked in the top ten supply roughly a fifth of the sample.

The germline V gene specifies MNHDT as CDR1 and YYDKIL as CDR2. Taken from cysteine to phenylalanine, the CDR3 has 15 residues. Of the CDR3's DNA, 33 bases were read; they are in frame from base 1. At the junction V is shortened by 5 bases and J by 0 bases, with 10 bases in between. This clone was counted between two and nine times. It has no known antigen specificity. Mouse gene names and germline sequences are used here. The read is 4 residues too short to cover the CDR3 end, so that end is filled in from the germline J gene. The TCR originated in a C3H/HeJ mouse with alopecia areata. This mouse strain bears the MHC haplotype H2-k. Sequenced input: lesional skin. The chain is assembled from TRBV17 and TRBJ2-2, and perhaps TRBD2 as D gene, on 6 matching bases. Incomplete CDR3 DNA: TGTGCTAGCAGTTACGGGGGGTCAAACACCGGG. Translated, this gives CASSYGGSNTG. In full, the CDR3 reads CASSYGGSNTGQLYF.